The 28 T cell receptor beta chains reported below all come from one sample, sequenced in a study of chemoradiotherapy in HPV16-positive cancers. The assay was immunoSEQ multiplex PCR, and TCRdb's table has in-frame clones only and misses some. The table shows around 40,000 clones, with more than 65% occurring only once. Source: blood, taken from a patient who underwent chemoradiotherapy. The receptors were gathered from a human donor with HPV-associated anogenital cancer.

The V call is TRBV18, the J call TRBJ2-7; D is unclear. The germline V gene has CDR1 KGHSH and CDR2 LQKENI. Trimming pared 5 bases from V and 3 bases from J, leaving 11 bases between. This CDR3 has 13 amino acids. This CDR3 is CASSSSSLYEQYF. The CDR3 DNA is TGTGCCAGCTCATCCTCAAGCCTCTACGAGCAGTACTTC. The full variable domain, with the rest looked up from reference TRBV18 and TRBJ2-7, is NAGVMQNPRHLVRRRGQEARLRCSPMKGHSHVYWYRQLPEEGLKFMVYLQKENIIDESGMPKERFSAEFPKEGPSILRIQQVVRGDSAAYFCASSSSSLYEQYFGPGTRLTVT.

The genes are TRBV27 and TRBJ1-6; 8 nucleotides match TRBD1. This CDR3 has 14 amino acids. Trimming removed 10 bases from V and 3 bases from J; junction bases left unmatched: 5. Germline assignment: CDR1 MNHEY and CDR2 SMNVEV (reference sequence). The CDR3 reads CATSDRDYNSPLHF. The CDR3 DNA follows: TGTGCCACTTCGGACAGGGACTATAATTCACCCCTCCACTTT.

V usage is TRBV19 and J usage is TRBJ1-5; D gene ambiguous. Germline V gene sequence: CDR1 LNHDA, CDR2 SQIVND (reference sequence). The CDR3 runs to 12 residues. V gave up 8 bases and J gave up 1 base, with 6 bases separating them. CDR3 coding DNA: TGTGCCAGTTCCCCCAGCAATCAGCCCCAGCATTTT. Protein sequence: CASSPSNQPQHF.

This chain's CDR3 is CASSPVRGATTEAFF. In DNA form, the CDR3 reads TGCGCCAGCAGCCCGGTACGAGGGGCGACGACTGAAGCTTTCTTT. The chain recombines TRBV4-1 with TRBJ1-1, with D possibly being TRBD1 (5 bases). The CDR3 runs to 15 residues. In germline, CDR1 is MGHRA, CDR2 YSYEKL. Trimming removed 4 bases from V and 5 bases from J, with 17 bases in between.

The V gene is TRBV6-5, the J gene TRBJ1-4; TRBD1 matches 7 bases. The CDR3 length is 13 residues. V was pared by 0 bases and J by 10 bases, with 2 bases of the junction left unmatched. Germline V CDR1 and CDR2: MNHEY, SVGAGI. CDR3 in DNA: TGTGCCAGCAGTTACTCGACAGGGCGAAAACTGTTTTTT. Amino acids: CASSYSTGRKLFF.

Only a few counts were recorded for this clone. The gene calls are TRBV6-6 and TRBJ1-4, with D possibly TRBD1 on 5 matching bases. In germline, CDR1 is MNHNY, CDR2 SVGAGI (reference sequence). The germline V and J ends were trimmed by 2 bases and 8 bases, with 9 bases remaining between them. The length of the CDR3 is 13 residues. DNA of the CDR3: TGTGCCAGCAGTTACGGTACAGGAGAAAAACTGTTTTTT. Protein product: CASSYGTGEKLFF.

The chain links TRBV28 to TRBJ1-2; D uncertain. The CDR3 has 13 amino acids. CDR1 MDHEN and CDR2 SYDVKM come from the germline V gene. V was clipped by 7 bases and J by 2 bases, with 11 bases between them. The CDR3 spells CASTPGGNYGYTF. The CDR3 nucleotides read TGTGCCAGCACCCCGGGTGGGAACTATGGCTACACCTTC.

This clone showed up just a few times. The chain has TRBV2 and TRBJ1-2; no clear D. Germline lookup yields CDR1 SNHLY and CDR2 FYNNEI. V was clipped by 7 bases and J by 5 bases, with 14 bases between them. This CDR3 is 13 amino acids long. The chain's CDR3 is CASILGQKYGYTF. The CDR3 DNA reads TGTGCCAGCATACTTGGGCAGAAGTATGGCTACACCTTC.

In this sample, this clone turned up once. The rearrangement links TRBV7-8 to TRBJ2-1; 9 nucleotides align to TRBD1. Trimming removed 5 bases from V and 8 bases from J; junction bases left unmatched: 10. This CDR3 is built from 15 residues. CDR1 and CDR2 (germline): SGHVS, FQNEAQ. CDR3 in DNA: TGTGCCAGCAGCGTCTCCGGGACAGGGCGTTATGAGCAGTTCTTC. This translates into CASSVSGTGRYEQFF.

The chain has TRBV6-1 and TRBJ1-3; D may be TRBD1 (5 bases). The V gene's germline CDR1 is MNHNS and CDR2 SASEGT. This CDR3 contains 14 residues. The ends were cut back, 7 bases at V and 2 bases at J, with 12 bases in the middle. In DNA, the CDR3 is TGTGCCAGCACCCCAGGGACTACTGGAAACACCATATATTTT. Amino acid sequence: CASTPGTTGNTIYF.

In its sample, this clone was seen a few times. The genes are TRBV19 and TRBJ1-2; D remains unclear. The germline gives CDR1 LNHDA, CDR2 SQIVND (reference sequence). The CDR3 has 14 residues. V was pared by 4 bases and J by 2 bases, with 11 bases between. The CDR3 bases are TGTGCCAGTAGTAATGGAGCATCAAACTATGGCTACACCTTC. Translating gives CASSNGASNYGYTF.

This chain joins TRBV7-9 and TRBJ2-5; D is unresolved. Trimming took 4 bases from V and 5 from J, leaving 11 bases between them. CDR3 length equals 13 residues. Germline values: CDR1 SEHNR, CDR2 FQNEAQ (reference sequence). The CDR3 DNA follows: TGTGCCAGCAGCTCCGGGCCAAGGGAGACCCAGTACTTC. It translates to CASSSGPRETQYF. The variable domain in full, with the rest retrieved from reference TRBV7-9 and TRBJ2-5, is DTGVSQNPRHKITKRGQNVTFRCDPISEHNRLYWYRQTLGQGPEFLTYFQNEAQLEKSRLLSDRFSAERPKGSFSTLEIQRTEQGDSAMYLCASSSGPRETQYFGPGTRLLVL.

The chain uses TRBV10-3 and TRBJ1-1, with 7 bases lining up with TRBD1. The CDR3 is 16 amino acids. CDR1 is ENHRY and CDR2 is SYGVKD in the germline V gene. Trimming removed 1 base from V and 1 base from J; junction bases left unmatched: 6. The CDR3 is CAISELRTGPNTEAFF. For the CDR3, the DNA is TGTGCCATCAGTGAGTTACGGACAGGCCCGAACACTGAAGCTTTCTTT.

With regard to this clone: One end of the junction fails to match germline, which may point to a read error. CDR3 protein: CASSPPGAGLAHEAYF. The CDR3 bases are TGTGCCAGCTCACCACCAGGGGCAGGTTTGGCTCATGAAGCTTACTTT. V is TRBV18 and J is TRBJ1-1; weak D call: TRBD1 (5 bases). This CDR3 has 16 residues. Germline CDR1 KGHSH, CDR2 LQKENI.

V is TRBV7-9 and J is TRBJ2-5; 10 bases map to TRBD1. CDR1 and CDR2 from the germline V gene are SEHNR and FQNEAQ (reference sequence). J gave up 2 bases and V 1 base, and 4 bases lay outside the gene matches. The CDR3 is 16 residues long. The CDR3 DNA sequence: TGTGCCAGCAGCTTAGGGGACAGGGGCATACAAGAGACCCAGTACTTC. Protein product: CASSLGDRGIQETQYF. Drawing the rest from reference TRBV7-9 and TRBJ2-5, the complete variable domain is DTGVSQNPRHKITKRGQNVTFRCDPISEHNRLYWYRQTLGQGPEFLTYFQNEAQLEKSRLLSDRFSAERPKGSFSTLEIQRTEQGDSAMYLCASSLGDRGIQETQYFGPGTRLLVL.

The rearrangement uses TRBV2 and TRBJ2-2; tentative D call: TRBD1 (7 bases). Looked up from germline, CDR1 is SNHLY and CDR2 is FYNNEI. This CDR3 has 15 residues. V was trimmed by 4 bases and J by 2 bases, leaving 11 bases between them. For the CDR3, the DNA is TGTGCCAGCAGTGCTCAGGGGGGCAACACCGGGGAGCTGTTTTTT. Translation gives CASSAQGGNTGELFF. The full variable domain, its missing parts supplied by reference TRBV2 and TRBJ2-2, is EPEVTQTPSHQVTQMGQEVILRCVPISNHLYFYWYRQILGQKVEFLVSFYNNEISEKSEIFDDQFSVERPDGSNFTLKIRSTKLEDSAMYFCASSAQGGNTGELFFGEGSRLTVL.

This clone was seen more than once but under ten times. The chain recombines TRBV6-5 with TRBJ2-6; TRBD1 is a possible D gene (5 bases). The CDR3 contains 15 residues. The germline V and J ends were trimmed by 2 bases and 2 bases, with 7 bases remaining between them. Germline CDR1 and CDR2: MNHEY and SVGAGI. CDR3 nucleotide sequence: TGTGCCAGCAGTTACGAGACAGCTGGGGCCAACGTCCTGACTTTC. Translation gives CASSYETAGANVLTF.

This chain connects TRBV11-2 to TRBJ2-7, with a weak D call TRBD1 (6 bases). The CDR3 extends over 13 amino acids. V lost 3 bases to trimming and J lost 3 bases, with 9 bases between them. CDR1 is SGHAT and CDR2 is FQNNGV in the germline V gene. CDR3 DNA: TGTGCCAGCAGCTTTGACAGGAGCTACGAGCAGTACTTC. Translation gives CASSFDRSYEQYF.

This clone was found once. The rearrangement joins TRBV7-9 to TRBJ2-1; 7 bases fit TRBD1. CDR1 and CDR2 from the germline V gene are SEHNR and FQNEAQ (reference sequence). V gave up 5 bases and J gave up 5 bases; unmatched junction bases: 9. The CDR3 contains 15 residues. This CDR3 reads CASSLGTDFHNEQFF. DNA of the CDR3: TGTGCCAGCAGCCTCGGGACAGATTTTCACAATGAGCAGTTCTTC.

This clone was detected only a few times. The chain uses TRBV9 and TRBJ1-6, with D unclear. There are 15 residues in the CDR3. Trimming removed 0 bases at V and 7 bases at J, with 11 bases between. CDR1 is SGDLS, CDR2 YYNGEE, per germline. The CDR3 region is CASSVAEDSNSPLHF. CDR3 bases: TGTGCCAGCAGCGTAGCGGAGGACTCCAATTCACCCCTCCACTTT. The full variable domain, its missing parts supplied by reference TRBV9 and TRBJ1-6, is DSGVTQTPKHLITATGQRVTLRCSPRSGDLSVYWYQQSLDQGLQFLIQYYNGEERAKGNILERFSAQQFPDLHSELNLSSLELGDSALYFCASSVAEDSNSPLHFGNGTRLTVT.

This clone was detected once. This chain joins TRBV18 and TRBJ1-6; a weak D match, TRBD1 (6 bases). The CDR3 consists of 13 residues. Trimming left V 6 bases short and J 10 bases short, with 13 bases between. CDR1 is KGHSH and CDR2 is LQKENI in the germline V gene. The CDR3 DNA follows: TGTGCCAGCTCTCCTGACAGGTTCTCACCCCTCCACTTT. Translating gives CASSPDRFSPLHF.

CDR3 in amino acids: CASSWGLRGNNSPLHF. In nucleotides, the CDR3 is TGTGCCAGCAGCTGGGGACTGAGGGGGAATAATTCACCCCTCCACTTT. The rearrangement links TRBV7-8 to TRBJ1-6, with a possible D match to TRBD1 (6 bases). The germline V and J ends were trimmed by 4 bases and 5 bases, with 15 bases remaining between them. This CDR3 has 16 residues. Germline V gene lookup returns CDR1 SGHVS and CDR2 FQNEAQ.

The chain recombines TRBV10-3 with TRBJ2-3; D tentatively reads TRBD1 or TRBD2 (7 bases each). The CDR3 extends over 14 amino acids. In germline, CDR1 is ENHRY, CDR2 SYGVKD. V was pared by 4 bases and J by 3 bases, with 11 bases between. The CDR3 loop reads CAISAGGETDTQYF. The CDR3 DNA sequence: TGTGCCATCAGTGCAGGGGGGGAAACAGATACGCAGTATTTT.

The chain is built from TRBV19 and TRBJ2-3, with D hard to call. The V end lost 2 bases, the J end lost 7 bases, and 19 bases lay between the germline ends. The CDR3 spans 16 residues. The germline gives CDR1 LNHDA, CDR2 SQIVND (reference sequence). The CDR3 sequence: CASSIYVVPVENTQYF. In DNA form, the CDR3 reads TGTGCCAGTAGTATATATGTGGTCCCCGTAGAAAATACGCAGTATTTT.

A single count supports this clone. The chain recombines TRBV4-1 with TRBJ1-5; D call uncertain. The CDR3 is 15 residues long. The V end lost 0 bases, the J end lost 3 bases, and 9 bases lay between the germline ends. Germline CDR1 and CDR2: MGHRA and YSYEKL. The CDR3 sequence is CASSQDPANNQPQHF. Here the CDR3 DNA reads TGCGCCAGCAGCCAAGACCCGGCAAACAATCAGCCCCAGCATTTT.

The chain uses TRBV9 and TRBJ1-5; unclear D gene. V lost 0 bases and J 3 bases, leaving 4 bases between the germline ends. The CDR3 runs 13 residues. Looked up from germline, CDR1 is SGDLS and CDR2 is YYNGEE. CDR3: CASSVDPNQPQHF. The CDR3 bases are TGTGCCAGCAGCGTAGACCCCAATCAGCCCCAGCATTTT.

This sequence joins TRBV7-9 and TRBJ1-1, with a weak D call TRBD1 (5 bases). Germline V gene lookup returns CDR1 SEHNR and CDR2 FQNEAQ (reference sequence). This CDR3 has 12 residues. Trimming took 5 bases from V and 7 from J, leaving 11 bases between them. The CDR3: CASSPGTREAFF. In DNA form, the CDR3 reads TGTGCCAGCAGCCCGGGGACCCGTGAAGCTTTCTTT.

The CDR3 sequence is CASSGWTEGYTF. DNA for the CDR3: TGTGCCAGTAGTGGATGGACAGAAGGCTACACCTTC. This chain uses TRBV19 with TRBJ1-2; D is perhaps TRBD1 (6 bases). Germline CDR1 reads LNHDA; CDR2 reads SQIVND (reference sequence). Trimming stripped 5 bases from V and 8 bases from J, with 12 bases between. This CDR3 spans 12 amino acids.